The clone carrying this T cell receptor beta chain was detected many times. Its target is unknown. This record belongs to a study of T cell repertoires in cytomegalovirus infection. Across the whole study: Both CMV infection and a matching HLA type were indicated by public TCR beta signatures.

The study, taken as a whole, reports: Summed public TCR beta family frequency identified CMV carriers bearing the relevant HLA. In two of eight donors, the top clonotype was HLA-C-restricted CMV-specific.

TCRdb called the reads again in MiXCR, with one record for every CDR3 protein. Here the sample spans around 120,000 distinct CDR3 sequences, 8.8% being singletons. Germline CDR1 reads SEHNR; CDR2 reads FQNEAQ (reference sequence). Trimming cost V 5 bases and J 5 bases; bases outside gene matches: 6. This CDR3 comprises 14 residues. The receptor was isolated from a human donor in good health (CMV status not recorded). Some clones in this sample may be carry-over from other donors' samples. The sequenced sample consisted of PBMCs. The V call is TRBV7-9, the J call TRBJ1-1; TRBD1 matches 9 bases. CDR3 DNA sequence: TGTGCCAGCAGCCGACAGGGGGGATTAACTGAAGCTTTCTTT. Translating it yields CASSRQGGLTEAFF. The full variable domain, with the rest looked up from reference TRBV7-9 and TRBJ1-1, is DTGVSQNPRHKITKRGQNVTFRCDPISEHNRLYWYRQTLGQGPEFLTYFQNEAQLEKSRLLSDRFSAERPKGSFSTLEIQRTEQGDSAMYLCASSRQGGLTEAFFGQGTRLTVV.